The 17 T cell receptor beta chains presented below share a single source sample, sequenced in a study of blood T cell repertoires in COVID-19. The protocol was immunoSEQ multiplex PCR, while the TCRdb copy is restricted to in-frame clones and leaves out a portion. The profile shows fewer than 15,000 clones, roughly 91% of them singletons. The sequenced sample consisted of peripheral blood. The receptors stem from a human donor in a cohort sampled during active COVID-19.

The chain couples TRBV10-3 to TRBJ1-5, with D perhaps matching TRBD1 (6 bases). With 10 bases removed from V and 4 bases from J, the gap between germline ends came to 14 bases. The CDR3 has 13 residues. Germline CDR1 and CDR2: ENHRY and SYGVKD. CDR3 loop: CASGRDMNQPQHF. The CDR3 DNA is TGTGCCAGCGGCAGGGACATGAATCAGCCCCAGCATTTT.

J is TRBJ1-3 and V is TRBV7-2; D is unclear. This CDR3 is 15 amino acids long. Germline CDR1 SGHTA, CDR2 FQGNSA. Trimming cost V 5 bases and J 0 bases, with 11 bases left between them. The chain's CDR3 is CASSQDGLSGNTIYF. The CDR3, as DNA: TGTGCCAGCAGCCAAGACGGACTCTCTGGAAACACCATATATTTT.

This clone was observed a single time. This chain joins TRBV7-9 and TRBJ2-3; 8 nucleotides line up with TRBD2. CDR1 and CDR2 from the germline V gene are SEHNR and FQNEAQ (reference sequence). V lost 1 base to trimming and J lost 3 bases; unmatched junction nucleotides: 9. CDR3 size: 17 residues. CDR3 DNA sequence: TGTGCCAGCAGCTTAGGGCAGCCGACTAGCGTGACAGATACGCAGTATTTT. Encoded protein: CASSLGQPTSVTDTQYF.

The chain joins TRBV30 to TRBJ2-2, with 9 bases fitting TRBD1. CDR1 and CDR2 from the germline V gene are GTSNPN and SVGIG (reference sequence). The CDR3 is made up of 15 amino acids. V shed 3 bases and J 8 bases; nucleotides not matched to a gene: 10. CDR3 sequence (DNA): TGTGCCTGGAGGAAGTCCGGGACAGGGAGGGGGGAGCTGTTTTTT. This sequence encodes CAWRKSGTGRGELFF.

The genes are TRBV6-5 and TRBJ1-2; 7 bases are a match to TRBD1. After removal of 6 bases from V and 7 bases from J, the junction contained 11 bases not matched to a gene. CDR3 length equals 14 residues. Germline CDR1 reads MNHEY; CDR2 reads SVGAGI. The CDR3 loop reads CASSARQGFFGYTF. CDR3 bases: TGTGCCAGCAGCGCAAGACAGGGTTTTTTTGGCTACACCTTC.

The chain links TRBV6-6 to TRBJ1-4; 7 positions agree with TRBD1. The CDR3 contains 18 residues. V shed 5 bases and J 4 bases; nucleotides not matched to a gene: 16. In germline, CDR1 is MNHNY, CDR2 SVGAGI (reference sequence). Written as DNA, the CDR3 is TGTGCCAGCAGTCATACAGCCCTGGGACAGATTGGTAATGAAAAACTGTTTTTT. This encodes CASSHTALGQIGNEKLFF.

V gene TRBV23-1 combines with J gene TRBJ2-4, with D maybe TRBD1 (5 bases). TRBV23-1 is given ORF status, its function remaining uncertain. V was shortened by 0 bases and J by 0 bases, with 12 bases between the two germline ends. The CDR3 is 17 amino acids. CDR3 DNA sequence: TGCGCCAGCAGTCAATCGTCCAGGGCCTTAGCCAAAAACATTCAGTACTTC. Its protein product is CASSQSSRALAKNIQYF.

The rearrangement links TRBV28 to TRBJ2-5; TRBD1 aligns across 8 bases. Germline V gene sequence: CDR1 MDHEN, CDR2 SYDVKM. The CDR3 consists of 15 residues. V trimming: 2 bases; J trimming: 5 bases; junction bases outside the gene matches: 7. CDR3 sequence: CASSLPSRGPETQYF. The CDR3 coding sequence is TGTGCCAGCAGTTTACCTTCCAGGGGGCCGGAGACCCAGTACTTC.

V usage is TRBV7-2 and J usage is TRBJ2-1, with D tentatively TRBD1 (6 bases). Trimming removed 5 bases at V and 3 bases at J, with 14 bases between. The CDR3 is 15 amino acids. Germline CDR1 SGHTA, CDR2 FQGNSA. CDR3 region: CASSRGQRVYNEQFF. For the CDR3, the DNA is TGTGCCAGCAGCAGAGGACAGAGGGTCTACAATGAGCAGTTCTTC.

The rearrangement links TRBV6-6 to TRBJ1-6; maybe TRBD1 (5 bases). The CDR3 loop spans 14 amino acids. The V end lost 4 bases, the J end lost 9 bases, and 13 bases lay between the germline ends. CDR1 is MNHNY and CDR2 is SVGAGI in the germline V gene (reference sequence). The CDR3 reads CASSLRPQGSPLHF. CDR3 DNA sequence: TGTGCCAGCAGTTTACGGCCCCAGGGTTCACCCCTCCACTTT.

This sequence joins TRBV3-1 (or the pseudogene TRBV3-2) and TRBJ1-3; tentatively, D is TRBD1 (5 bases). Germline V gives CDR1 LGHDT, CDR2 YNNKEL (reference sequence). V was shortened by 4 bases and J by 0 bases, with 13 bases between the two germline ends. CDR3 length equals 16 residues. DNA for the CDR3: TGTGCCAGCAGCCGCGTTCGGACACACTCTGGAAACACCATATATTTT. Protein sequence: CASSRVRTHSGNTIYF.

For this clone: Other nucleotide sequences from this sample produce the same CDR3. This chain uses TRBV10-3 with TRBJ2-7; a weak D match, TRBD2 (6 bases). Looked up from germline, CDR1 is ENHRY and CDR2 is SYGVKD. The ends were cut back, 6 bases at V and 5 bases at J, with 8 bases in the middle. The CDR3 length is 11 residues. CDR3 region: CAISGGNEQYF. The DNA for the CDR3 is TGTGCCATCAGCGGGGGAAACGAGCAGTACTTC.

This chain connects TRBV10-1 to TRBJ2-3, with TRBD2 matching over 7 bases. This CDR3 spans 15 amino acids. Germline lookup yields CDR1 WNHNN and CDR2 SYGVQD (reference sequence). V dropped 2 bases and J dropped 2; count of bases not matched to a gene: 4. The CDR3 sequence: CASSESLADTDTQYF. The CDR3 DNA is TGCGCCAGCAGTGAGAGTCTAGCGGACACAGATACGCAGTATTTT.

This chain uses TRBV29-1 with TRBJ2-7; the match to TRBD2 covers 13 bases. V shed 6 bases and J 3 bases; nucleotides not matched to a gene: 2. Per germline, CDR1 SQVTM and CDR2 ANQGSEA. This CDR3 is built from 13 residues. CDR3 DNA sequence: TGCAGCGTCTGGACTAGCGGGGGCTACGAGCAGTACTTC. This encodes CSVWTSGGYEQYF.

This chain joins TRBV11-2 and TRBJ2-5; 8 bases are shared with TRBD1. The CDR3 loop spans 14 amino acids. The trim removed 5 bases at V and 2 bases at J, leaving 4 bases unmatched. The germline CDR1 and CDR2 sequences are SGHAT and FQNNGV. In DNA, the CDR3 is TGTGCCAGCAGCCTCAGGACAGGGCAAGAGACCCAGTACTTC. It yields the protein CASSLRTGQETQYF.

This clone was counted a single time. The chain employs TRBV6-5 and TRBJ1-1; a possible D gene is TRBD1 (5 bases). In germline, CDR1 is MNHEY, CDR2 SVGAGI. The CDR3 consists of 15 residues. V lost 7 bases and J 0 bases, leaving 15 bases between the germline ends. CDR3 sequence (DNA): TGTGCCAGCAAGAATGAGGGGACTATGAACACTGAAGCTTTCTTT. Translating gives CASKNEGTMNTEAFF.

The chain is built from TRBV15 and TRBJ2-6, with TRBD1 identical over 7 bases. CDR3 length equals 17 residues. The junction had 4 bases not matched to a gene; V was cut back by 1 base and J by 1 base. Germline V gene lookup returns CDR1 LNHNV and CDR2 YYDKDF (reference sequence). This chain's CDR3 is CATSRGGGASGANVLTF. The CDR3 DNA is TGTGCCACCAGCAGAGGAGGGGGCGCTTCTGGGGCCAACGTCCTGACTTTC. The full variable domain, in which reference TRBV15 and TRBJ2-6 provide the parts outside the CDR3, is DAMVIQNPRYQVTQFGKPVTLSCSQTLNHNVMYWYQQKSSQAPKLLFHYYDKDFNNEADTPDNFQSRRPNTSFCFLDIRSPGLGDTAMYLCATSRGGGASGANVLTFGAGSRLTVL.